Listed here are 23 T cell receptor beta chains from one sample, sequenced in a study of shared clonotypes between healthy human individuals. The repertoire was sequenced with immunoSEQ multiplex PCR; TCRdb's copy has only in-frame clones and lacks some. This table has around 530,000 clones, roughly 72% appearing once. The sequenced material came from PBMCs. These receptors were taken from a woman aged 40 to 50 in good health. Some clones in this sample may be carry-over from other donors' samples.

This clone was counted at least ten times. Other DNA sequences within the sample encode an identical CDR3. V is TRBV30 and J is TRBJ2-1, with 9 bases fitting TRBD1. The germline V gene has CDR1 GTSNPN and CDR2 SVGIG (reference sequence). The CDR3 sequence is 17 residues long. J lost 8 bases, V lost 2 bases, and 16 bases had no gene match. CDR3 loop: CAWSFTTPGTGIHEQFF. The CDR3 DNA sequence: TGTGCCTGGAGTTTTACAACCCCCGGGACAGGGATCCATGAGCAGTTCTTC.

The V call is TRBV27, the J call TRBJ1-5, with D possibly TRBD1 on 5 matching bases. The V and J ends lost 6 bases and 0 bases respectively, with 18 bases between them. This CDR3 has 17 amino acids. Looked up from germline, CDR1 is MNHEY and CDR2 is SMNVEV (reference sequence). In DNA form, the CDR3 reads TGTGCCAGCAGACCCTTGGGGGTCCTTTATAGCAATCAGCCCCAGCATTTT. Its translation is CASRPLGVLYSNQPQHF.

The chain has TRBV14 and TRBJ2-3; D perhaps matches TRBD2 (5 bases). V dropped 1 base and J dropped 6 bases, with 11 bases sitting between them. The germline V gene encodes CDR1 SGHDN and CDR2 FVKESK. CDR3 length equals 14 residues. CDR3 in DNA: TGTGCCAGCAGCCAAGTTAACAGAGGGGATACGCAGTATTTT. As protein: CASSQVNRGDTQYF.

In regard to this clone: A much larger clone differs by one base, so this may be a read error. This chain uses TRBV6-1 with TRBJ1-5; D uncertain. Trimming removed 3 bases at V and 7 bases at J, with 13 bases between. Germline CDR1 and CDR2: MNHNS and SASEGT. The CDR3 sequence is 14 residues long. This CDR3 reads CASSERQSRQPQHF. The CDR3 region has the DNA TGTGCCAGCAGTGAGAGGCAATCGCGCCAGCCCCAGCATTTT.

V usage is TRBV27 and J usage is TRBJ2-7; a possible D gene is TRBD1 (6 bases). The CDR3 totals 15 residues. From germline, CDR1 is MNHEY and CDR2 SMNVEV (reference sequence). V lost 6 bases and J lost 0, with 15 bases in between. CDR3 nucleotide sequence: TGTGCCAGCAGGCACCGGGACATTAGCTCCTACGAGCAGTACTTC. Its translation is CASRHRDISSYEQYF.

The V and J genes are TRBV28 and TRBJ1-2; 11 bases are a match to TRBD1. The CDR3 covers 16 residues. V shed 7 bases and J 6 bases; nucleotides not matched to a gene: 13. CDR1 is MDHEN, CDR2 SYDVKM, per germline. The CDR3 here is CASTPGGTGGENGYTF. CDR3 DNA sequence: TGTGCCAGCACCCCCGGCGGGACAGGGGGAGAGAATGGCTACACCTTC.

This clone has a handful of counts. Other nucleotide sequences from this sample produce the same CDR3. The chain has TRBV7-9 and TRBJ1-3; no reliable D call. This CDR3 has 12 amino acids. Trimming took off 2 bases at V and 4 bases at J, with 3 bases between the two ends. Germline loops: CDR1 SEHNR, CDR2 FQNEAQ (reference sequence). CDR3 coding DNA: TGTGCCAGCAGCTTAACCGGAAACACCATATATTTT. Amino acid sequence: CASSLTGNTIYF.

The chain joins TRBV28 to TRBJ1-5; unclear D gene. Trimming removed 2 bases from V and 7 bases from J, with 12 bases in between. This CDR3 has 14 residues. CDR1 and CDR2 from the germline V gene are MDHEN and SYDVKM. The CDR3 here is CASSLAGLRQPQHF. The CDR3 DNA reads TGTGCCAGCAGTTTAGCAGGACTGAGGCAGCCCCAGCATTTT.

This clone showed up just once. The chain employs TRBV5-8 and TRBJ2-3; tentatively, D is TRBD2 (5 bases). V lost 2 bases and J 4 bases, leaving 14 bases between the germline ends. Germline lookup yields CDR1 SGHTS and CDR2 YDEGEE. The CDR3 covers 15 residues. The CDR3 sequence is CASSFETGIADTQYF. The CDR3, as DNA: TGTGCCAGCAGCTTTGAGACGGGAATAGCAGATACGCAGTATTTT. Together with reference TRBV5-8 and TRBJ2-3, the CDR3 gives the full variable domain: EAGVTQSPTHLIKTRGQQATLRCSPISGHTSVYWYQQALGLGLQFLLWYDEGEERNRGNFPPRFSGRQFPNYSSELNVNALELEDSALYLCASSFETGIADTQYFGPGTRLTVL.

This rearrangement joins TRBV7-8 to TRBJ2-2, with 7 bases fitting TRBD1. V shed 4 bases, J shed 5 bases, and the junction held 16 bases outside the gene matches. Germline values: CDR1 SGHVS, CDR2 FQNEAQ. The CDR3 is made up of 18 amino acids. DNA of the CDR3: TGTGCCAGCAGCTACTCGACAGGGCCCCTGCTTGTAACCGGGGAGCTGTTTTTT. This encodes CASSYSTGPLLVTGELFF.

The chain links TRBV2 to TRBJ2-5; 8 nucleotides match TRBD1. Trimming took 8 bases from V and 2 from J; bases not matched to a gene: 1. The CDR3 extends over 12 amino acids. Germline V gene data show CDR1 as SNHLY and CDR2 as FYNNEI. The DNA of the CDR3 is TGTGCCAGCGGACAGGGACAAGAGACCCAGTACTTC. Translated, it gives CASGQGQETQYF.

CDR3 sequence (DNA): TGTGCCAGCAGCTTCGACAGGGGGGGTAATGAAAAACTGTTTTTT. Translating it yields CASSFDRGGNEKLFF. The chain couples TRBV11-3 to TRBJ1-4; 9 bases fit TRBD1. The junction had 3 bases not matched to a gene; V was cut back by 3 bases and J by 4 bases. The germline CDR1 and CDR2 sequences are SGHNT and YENEEA. CDR3 length: 15 amino acids. Drawing the rest from reference TRBV11-3 and TRBJ1-4, the complete variable domain is EAGVVQSPRYKIIEKKQPVAFWCNPISGHNTLYWYLQNLGQGPELLIRYENEEAVDDSQLPKDRFSAERLKGVDSTLKIQPAELGDSAVYLCASSFDRGGNEKLFFGSGTQLSVL.

For this clone: Other DNA sequences of this sample code for an identical CDR3. The chain carries TRBV30 and TRBJ1-5; D is perhaps TRBD1 (6 bases). The CDR3 runs 12 residues. The germline gives CDR1 GTSNPN, CDR2 SVGIG (reference sequence). Trimming pared 5 bases from V and 3 bases from J, leaving 8 bases between. CDR3 sequence reads: CAWGGPNQPQHF. CDR3 in DNA: TGTGCCTGGGGGGGCCCCAATCAGCCCCAGCATTTT.

The chain couples TRBV4-3 to TRBJ1-3; TRBD1 matches at 9 bases. After removal of 0 bases from V and 0 bases from J, the junction contained 6 bases not matched to a gene. Germline V gene data show CDR1 as LGHNA and CDR2 as YSLEER. The CDR3 runs 18 residues. As DNA, the CDR3 is TGCGCCAGCAGCCAAGAGGCCGGGACAGGGCCCTCTGGAAACACCATATATTTT. It is translated as CASSQEAGTGPSGNTIYF.

The genes are TRBV5-1 and TRBJ2-3, with D tentatively TRBD1 (7 bases). Trimming cost V 2 bases and J 4 bases, with 11 bases left between them. The CDR3 is 14 residues long. Germline V lookup: CDR1 SGHRS, CDR2 YFSETQ. Here the CDR3 reads CASSFGRGADTQYF. The CDR3 bases are TGCGCCAGCAGCTTCGGCAGGGGGGCAGATACGCAGTATTTT.

The chain has TRBV7-8 and TRBJ2-7, with 12 bases fitting TRBD2. Unmatched junction bases numbered 7, after V lost 1 base and J lost 12 bases. From germline, CDR1 is SGHVS and CDR2 FQNEAQ. This CDR3 spans 14 amino acids. The CDR3: CASSLDPGLAGVYF. CDR3 sequence (DNA): TGTGCCAGCAGCTTAGACCCGGGACTAGCGGGTGTGTACTTC.

This clone was recorded only once. V gene TRBV5-4 combines with J gene TRBJ1-1, with D possibly matching TRBD1 (6 bases). The V and J ends lost 2 bases and 5 bases respectively, with 16 bases between them. Germline lookup yields CDR1 SGHNT and CDR2 YYREEE (reference sequence). The CDR3 runs to 15 residues. In DNA, the CDR3 is TGTGCCAGCAGCTTATACCAGGGGCTGGGAACTGAAGCTTTCTTT. Protein: CASSLYQGLGTEAFF.

The chain joins TRBV30 to TRBJ2-3; 9 nucleotides match TRBD2. CDR1 GTSNPN and CDR2 SVGIG come from the germline V gene (reference sequence). Trimming took 3 bases from V and 6 from J; bases not matched to a gene: 7. The CDR3 consists of 14 residues. The CDR3 spells CAWSAGTSRDTQYF. CDR3 nucleotide sequence: TGTGCCTGGAGCGCCGGGACTAGCAGGGATACGCAGTATTTT.

The V and J genes are TRBV14 and TRBJ2-3; no reliable D call. Germline V gene lookup returns CDR1 SGHDN and CDR2 FVKESK. The germline V and J ends were trimmed by 8 bases and 6 bases, with 18 bases remaining between them. The CDR3 runs 14 residues. CDR3 loop: CASSTVFIDDTQYF. The CDR3 DNA reads TGTGCCAGCTCCACTGTATTTATTGATGATACGCAGTATTTT.

The chain carries TRBV10-3 and TRBJ1-1; D may be TRBD1 (6 bases). The V end was cut by 0 bases, the J end by 4 bases, with 12 bases between. The CDR3 extends over 15 amino acids. Germline CDR1 and CDR2: ENHRY and SYGVKD. This chain's CDR3 is CAISESAGDGTEAFF. DNA for the CDR3: TGTGCCATCAGTGAGTCAGCAGGGGACGGCACTGAAGCTTTCTTT.

The CDR3 DNA reads as TGTGCCTGGAGTGTGACGTATGGCTACACCTTC. Protein product: CAWSVTYGYTF. The V gene is TRBV30, the J gene TRBJ1-2; D gene unclear. Germline loops: CDR1 GTSNPN, CDR2 SVGIG (reference sequence). The CDR3 runs 11 residues. Trimming cost V 0 bases and J 5 bases, with 4 bases left between them.

The chain employs TRBV29-1 and TRBJ2-1; D is possibly TRBD1 (6 bases). The CDR3 runs to 16 residues. The V gene's germline CDR1 is SQVTM and CDR2 ANQGSEA. V lost 3 bases and J 3 bases, leaving 18 bases between the germline ends. The CDR3 DNA follows: TGCAGCGTTGAGCCGGCGGGTAGAGGGGGCTACAATGAGCAGTTCTTC. It specifies CSVEPAGRGGYNEQFF.

The chain joins TRBV29-1 to TRBJ2-7; no firm D call. CDR1 and CDR2 from the germline V gene are SQVTM and ANQGSEA. The V end was cut by 0 bases, the J end by 3 bases, with 3 bases between. The CDR3 is 11 amino acids. CDR3 sequence reads: CSVEDSYEQYF. For the CDR3, the DNA is TGCAGCGTTGAAGACAGCTACGAGCAGTACTTC.